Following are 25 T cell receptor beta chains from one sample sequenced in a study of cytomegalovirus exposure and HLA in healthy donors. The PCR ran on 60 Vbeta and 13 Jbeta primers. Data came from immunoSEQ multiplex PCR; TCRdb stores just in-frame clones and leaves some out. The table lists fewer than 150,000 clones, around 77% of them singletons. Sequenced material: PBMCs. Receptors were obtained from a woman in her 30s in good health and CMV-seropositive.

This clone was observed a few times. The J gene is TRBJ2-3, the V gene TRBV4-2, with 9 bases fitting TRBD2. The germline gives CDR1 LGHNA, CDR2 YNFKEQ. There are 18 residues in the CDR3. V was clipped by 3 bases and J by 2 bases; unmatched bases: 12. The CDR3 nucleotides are TGTGCCAGCAGCCAGGCCCTCCTACTAGCGGGCATCACAGATACGCAGTATTTT. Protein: CASSQALLLAGITDTQYF.

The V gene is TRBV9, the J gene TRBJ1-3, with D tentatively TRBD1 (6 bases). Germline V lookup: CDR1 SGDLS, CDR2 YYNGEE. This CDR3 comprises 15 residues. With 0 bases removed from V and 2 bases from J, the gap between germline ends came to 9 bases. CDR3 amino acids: CASSVATGPGNTIYF. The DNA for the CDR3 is TGTGCCAGCAGCGTAGCTACAGGGCCTGGAAACACCATATATTTT.

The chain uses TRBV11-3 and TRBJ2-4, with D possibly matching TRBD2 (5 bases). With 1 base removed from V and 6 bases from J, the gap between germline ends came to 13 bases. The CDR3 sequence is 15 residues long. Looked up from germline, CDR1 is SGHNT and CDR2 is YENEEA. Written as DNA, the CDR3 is TGTGCCAGCAGCTTAGGGGTAGAGGGCGGAAACATTCAGTACTTC. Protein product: CASSLGVEGGNIQYF.

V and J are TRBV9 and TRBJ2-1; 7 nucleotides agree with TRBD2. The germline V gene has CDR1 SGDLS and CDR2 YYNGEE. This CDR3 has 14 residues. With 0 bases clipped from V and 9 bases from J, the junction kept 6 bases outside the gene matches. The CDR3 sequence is CASSVEVPGGEQFF. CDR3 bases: TGTGCCAGCAGCGTAGAGGTTCCGGGGGGTGAGCAGTTCTTC.

DNA of the CDR3: TGTGCCAGCAGTGAAGTGAGAGATCAGCCCCAGCATTTT. Residues: CASSEVRDQPQHF. J is TRBJ1-5 and V is TRBV6-1; D ambiguous. Per germline, CDR1 MNHNS and CDR2 SASEGT. The CDR3 sequence is 13 residues long. The V end was cut by 1 base, the J end by 5 bases, with 6 bases between.

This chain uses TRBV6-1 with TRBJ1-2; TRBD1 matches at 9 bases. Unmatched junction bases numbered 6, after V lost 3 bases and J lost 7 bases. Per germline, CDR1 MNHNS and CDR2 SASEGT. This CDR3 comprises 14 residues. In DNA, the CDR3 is TGTGCCAGCAGTGAGGGACAGGGAGTCGGTGGCTACACCTTC. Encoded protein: CASSEGQGVGGYTF.

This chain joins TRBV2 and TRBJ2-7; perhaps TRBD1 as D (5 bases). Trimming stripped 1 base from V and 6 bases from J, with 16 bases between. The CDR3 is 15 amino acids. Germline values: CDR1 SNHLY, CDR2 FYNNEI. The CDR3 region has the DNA TGTGCCAGCAGTGAAGATTCAGGGTACCAAACCGAGCAGTACTTC. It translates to CASSEDSGYQTEQYF.

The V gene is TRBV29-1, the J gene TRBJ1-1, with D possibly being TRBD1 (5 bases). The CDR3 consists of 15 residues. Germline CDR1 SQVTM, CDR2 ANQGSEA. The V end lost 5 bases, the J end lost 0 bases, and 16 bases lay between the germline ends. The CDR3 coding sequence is TGCAGCGTTCGCGGGGGTTGGGGTATGAACACTGAAGCTTTCTTT. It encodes CSVRGGWGMNTEAFF.

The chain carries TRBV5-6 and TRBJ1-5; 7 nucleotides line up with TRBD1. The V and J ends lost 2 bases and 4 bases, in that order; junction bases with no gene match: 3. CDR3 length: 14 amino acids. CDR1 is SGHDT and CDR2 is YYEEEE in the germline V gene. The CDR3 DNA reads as TGTGCCAGCAGCTTCGGCAGGGGGAATCAGCCCCAGCATTTT. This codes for CASSFGRGNQPQHF.

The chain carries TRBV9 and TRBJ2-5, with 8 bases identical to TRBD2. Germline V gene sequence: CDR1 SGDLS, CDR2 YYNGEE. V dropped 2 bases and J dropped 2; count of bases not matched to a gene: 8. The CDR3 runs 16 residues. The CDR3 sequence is CASSVGTGGPQETQYF. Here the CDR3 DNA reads TGTGCCAGCAGCGTTGGTACGGGGGGGCCTCAAGAGACCCAGTACTTC.

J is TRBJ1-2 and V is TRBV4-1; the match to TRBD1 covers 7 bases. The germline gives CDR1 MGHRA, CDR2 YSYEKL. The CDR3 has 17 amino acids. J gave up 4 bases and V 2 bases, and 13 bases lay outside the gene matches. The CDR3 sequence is CASSQSYLRDSLYGYTF. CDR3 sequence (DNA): TGCGCCAGCAGCCAAAGTTACCTTAGGGACAGCCTCTATGGCTACACCTTC.

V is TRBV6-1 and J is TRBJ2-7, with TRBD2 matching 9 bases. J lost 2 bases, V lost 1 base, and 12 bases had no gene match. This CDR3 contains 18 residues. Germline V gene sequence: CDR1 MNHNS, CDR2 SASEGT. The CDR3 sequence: CASSEVPTSGYETYEQYF. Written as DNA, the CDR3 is TGTGCCAGCAGTGAAGTCCCCACTAGCGGGTACGAAACCTACGAGCAGTACTTC.

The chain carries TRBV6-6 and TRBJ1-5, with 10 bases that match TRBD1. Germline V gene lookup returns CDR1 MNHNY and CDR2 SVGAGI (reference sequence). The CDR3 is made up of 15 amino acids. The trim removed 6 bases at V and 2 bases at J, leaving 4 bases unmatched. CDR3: CASRGGTGGNQPQHF. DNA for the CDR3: TGTGCCAGCAGGGGGGGGACAGGGGGCAATCAGCCCCAGCATTTT.

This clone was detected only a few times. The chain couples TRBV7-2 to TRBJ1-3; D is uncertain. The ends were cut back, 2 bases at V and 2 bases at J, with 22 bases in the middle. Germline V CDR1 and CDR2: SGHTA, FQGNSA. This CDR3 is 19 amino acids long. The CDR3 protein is CASSLFIWSGGRTGNTIYF. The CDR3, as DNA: TGTGCCAGCAGCTTATTTATCTGGTCGGGAGGGCGCACTGGAAACACCATATATTTT.

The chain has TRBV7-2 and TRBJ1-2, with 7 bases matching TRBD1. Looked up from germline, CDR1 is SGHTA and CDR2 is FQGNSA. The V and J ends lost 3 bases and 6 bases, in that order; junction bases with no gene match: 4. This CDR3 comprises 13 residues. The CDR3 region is CASSLTGWDGYTF. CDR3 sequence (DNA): TGTGCCAGCAGCTTGACAGGGTGGGATGGCTACACCTTC.

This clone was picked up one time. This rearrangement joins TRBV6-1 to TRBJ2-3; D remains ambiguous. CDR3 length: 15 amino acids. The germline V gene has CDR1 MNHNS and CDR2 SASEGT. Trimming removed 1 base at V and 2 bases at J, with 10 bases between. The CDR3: CASSEVVMSTDTQYF. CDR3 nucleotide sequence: TGTGCCAGCAGTGAAGTTGTCATGTCCACAGATACGCAGTATTTT.

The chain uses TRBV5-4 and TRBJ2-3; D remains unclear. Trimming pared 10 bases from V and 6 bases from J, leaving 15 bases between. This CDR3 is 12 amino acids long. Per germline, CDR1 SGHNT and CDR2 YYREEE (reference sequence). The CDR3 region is CAFYGSTDTQYF. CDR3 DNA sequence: TGTGCCTTCTACGGGTCCACGGATACGCAGTATTTT.

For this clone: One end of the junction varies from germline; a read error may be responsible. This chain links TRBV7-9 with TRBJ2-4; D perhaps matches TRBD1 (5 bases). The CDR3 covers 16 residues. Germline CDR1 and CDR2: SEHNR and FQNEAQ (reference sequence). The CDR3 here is CSSSPGRVEAKNIQYF. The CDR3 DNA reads TGTTCCAGCAGCCCGGGCAGGGTTGAGGCCAAAAACATTCAGTACTTC.

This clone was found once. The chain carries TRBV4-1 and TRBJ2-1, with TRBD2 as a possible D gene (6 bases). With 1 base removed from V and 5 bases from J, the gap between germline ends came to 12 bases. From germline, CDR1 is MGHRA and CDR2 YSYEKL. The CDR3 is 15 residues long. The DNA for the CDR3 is TGCGCCAGCAGCCAAGGTCCTAGCGCCGACAATGAGCAGTTCTTC. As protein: CASSQGPSADNEQFF.

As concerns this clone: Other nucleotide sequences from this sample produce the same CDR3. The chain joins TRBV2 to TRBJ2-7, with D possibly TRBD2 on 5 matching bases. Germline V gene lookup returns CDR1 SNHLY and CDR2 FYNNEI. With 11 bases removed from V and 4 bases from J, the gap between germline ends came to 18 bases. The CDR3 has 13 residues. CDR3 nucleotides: TGTGCCTGCAAGGAGGACGCGGCATACGAGCAGTACTTC. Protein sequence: CACKEDAAYEQYF.

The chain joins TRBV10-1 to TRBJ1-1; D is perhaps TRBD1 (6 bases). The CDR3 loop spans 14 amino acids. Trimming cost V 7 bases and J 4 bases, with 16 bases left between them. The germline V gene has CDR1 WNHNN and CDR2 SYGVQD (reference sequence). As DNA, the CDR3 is TGCGCCAGCACTAGGACAGTGGGTACCACTGAAGCTTTCTTT. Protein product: CASTRTVGTTEAFF.

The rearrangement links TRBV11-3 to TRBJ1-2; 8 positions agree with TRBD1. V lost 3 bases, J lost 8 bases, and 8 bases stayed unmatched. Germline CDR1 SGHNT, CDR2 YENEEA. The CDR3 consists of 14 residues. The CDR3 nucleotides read TGTGCCAGCAGCTTGGACAGGGACCCGGGGGGCTACACCTTC. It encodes CASSLDRDPGGYTF.

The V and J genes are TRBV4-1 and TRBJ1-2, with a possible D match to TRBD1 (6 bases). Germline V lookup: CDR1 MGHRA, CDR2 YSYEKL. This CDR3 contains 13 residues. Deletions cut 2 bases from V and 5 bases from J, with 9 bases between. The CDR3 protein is CASSQPGVYGYTF. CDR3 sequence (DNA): TGCGCCAGCAGCCAACCAGGGGTATATGGCTACACCTTC.

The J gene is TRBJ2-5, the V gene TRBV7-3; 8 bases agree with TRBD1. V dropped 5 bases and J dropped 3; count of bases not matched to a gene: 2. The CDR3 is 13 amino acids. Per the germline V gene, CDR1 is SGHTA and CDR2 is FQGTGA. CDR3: CASSLGQEETQYF. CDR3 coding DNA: TGTGCCAGCAGCCTGGGACAGGAAGAGACCCAGTACTTC. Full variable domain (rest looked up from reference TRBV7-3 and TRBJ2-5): GAGVSQTPSNKVTEKGKYVELRCDPISGHTALYWYRQSLGQGPEFLIYFQGTGAADDSGLPNDRFFAVRPEGSVSTLKIQRTERGDSAVYLCASSLGQEETQYFGPGTRLLVL.

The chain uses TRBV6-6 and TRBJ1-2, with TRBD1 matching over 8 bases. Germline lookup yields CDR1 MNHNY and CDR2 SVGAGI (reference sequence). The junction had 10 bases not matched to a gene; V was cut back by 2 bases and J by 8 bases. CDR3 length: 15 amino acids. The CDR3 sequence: CASSYPQTGEEGYTF. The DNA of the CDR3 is TGTGCCAGCAGTTACCCCCAGACAGGGGAGGAGGGCTACACCTTC.